These 18 T cell receptor beta chains came from one sample sequenced in a study of regulatory T cells in long-lasting Graves disease. Regarding time point: newly diagnosed GD, antithyroid drugs for less than 3 months. The TCR library used RNA extracted from PBMCs. Investigators prepared the TCR beta libraries by applying iRepertoire HTBI primers and Arm-PCR of CDR3 regions. A single record per CDR3 protein comes from TCRdb applying MiXCR to the multiplex PCR reads. The table lists around 400,000 distinct CDR3 sequences, 14% to 15% of them singletons, with about 8.2% in the top ten. These records were also assigned to another study, of T cells in Graves' hyperthyroidism and ophthalmopathy.

The sample was peripheral blood mononuclear cells (PBMCs), taken at new diagnosis, from a patient treated with antithyroid drugs. These receptors were taken from a woman aged 40-49 years with Graves disease.

Concerning this clonotype itself: A read error is possible here, since a much larger clone lies one base away. The rearrangement uses TRBV7-2 and TRBJ2-1; no reliable D call. CDR3 length: 15 residues. Per germline, CDR1 SGHTA and CDR2 FQGNSA. The V end was cut by 7 bases, the J end by 0 bases, with 13 bases between. This CDR3 reads CASTAPASSYNEQFF. The CDR3 DNA is TGTGCCAGCACCGCACCAGCGTCCTCCTACAATGAGCAGTTCTTC.

Notes on this clonotype: A far larger clone is off by one base, so a read error is likely. The chain has TRBV7-2 and TRBJ2-5; no clear D gene. CDR1 and CDR2 (germline): SGHTA, FQGNSA. The CDR3 has 11 residues. The CDR3 nucleotides are TGTGTCAGCAGCGAACAAGAGACCCAGTACTTC. Translated: CVSSEQETQYF. Drawing the rest from reference TRBV7-2 and TRBJ2-5, the complete variable domain is GAGVSQSPSNKVTEKGKDVELRCDPISGHTALYWYRQSLGQGLEFLIYFQGNSAPDKSGLPSDRFSAERTGGSVSTLTIQRTQQEDSAVYLCVSSEQETQYFGPGTRLLVL.

The rearrangement uses TRBV19 and TRBJ2-5, with TRBD1 matching over 7 bases. After removal of 10 bases from V and 5 bases from J, the junction contained 10 bases not matched to a gene. CDR1 is LNHDA and CDR2 is SQIVND in the germline V gene (reference sequence). There are 13 residues in the CDR3. This CDR3 is CATRGGWGETQYF. The CDR3 DNA is TGTGCCACCCGAGGGGGCTGGGGGGAGACCCAGTACTTC.

This clonotype has at least ten counts. The V call is TRBV29-1, the J call TRBJ2-5, with 7 nucleotides matching TRBD2. The CDR3 spans 14 residues. The V gene end was trimmed by 7 bases and the J gene end by 4 bases; junction bases not matched to a gene: 12. Germline V gene lookup returns CDR1 SQVTM and CDR2 ANQGSEA. DNA for the CDR3: TGCAGCGCCCCCGAAGGGCTAGCGGTAGAGACCCAGTACTTC. As protein: CSAPEGLAVETQYF.

This clonotype came up many times. The chain recombines TRBV20-1 with TRBJ1-2, with D possibly TRBD1 on 5 matching bases. This CDR3 spans 12 amino acids. V lost 3 bases and J lost 6, with 11 bases in between. Germline V gene data show CDR1 as DFQATT and CDR2 as SNEGSKA (reference sequence). The CDR3 DNA reads as TGCAGTGCTAGTAGAGGGGCGGATGGCTACACCTTC. Translating it yields CSASRGADGYTF.

The rearrangement uses TRBV13 and TRBJ1-2; D unclear. Germline CDR1 and CDR2: PRHDT and FYEKMQ (reference sequence). This CDR3 spans 14 amino acids. Trimming left V 4 bases short and J 4 bases short, with 13 bases between. Here the CDR3 reads CASSSLRRSYGYTF. The CDR3 coding sequence is TGTGCCAGCAGCTCCCTGAGGCGAAGCTATGGCTACACCTTC.

The J gene is TRBJ2-7, the V gene TRBV20-1; weak D call: TRBD2 (6 bases). The germline gives CDR1 DFQATT, CDR2 SNEGSKA (reference sequence). The CDR3 runs 13 residues. Between the trimmed V and J ends, which lost 6 bases and 0 bases, there was a span of 12 bases. In DNA, the CDR3 is TGCAGTGCCTGGGACTCGAGCTCCTACGAGCAGTACTTC. It codes for CSAWDSSSYEQYF.

This clonotype was found many times. The V gene is TRBV7-2, the J gene TRBJ1-1, with D maybe TRBD1 (5 bases). The V end was cut by 2 bases, the J end by 5 bases, with 12 bases between. The CDR3 is made up of 14 amino acids. CDR1 is SGHTA, CDR2 FQGNSA, per germline. The CDR3 DNA sequence: TGTGCCAGCAGCTTACAGGGCTTTGGGACTGAAGCTTTCTTT. Encoded protein: CASSLQGFGTEAFF.

There are a few counts of this clonotype. V gene TRBV6-2 or TRBV6-3 combines with J gene TRBJ2-3; perhaps TRBD1 as D (5 bases). V shed 2 bases and J shed 6 bases, with 9 bases lying between them. CDR3 length equals 13 residues. Per the germline V gene, CDR1 is MNHEY and CDR2 is SVGEGT. The CDR3 DNA is TGTGCCAGCAGTTACGCAGGGTTGGATACGCAGTATTTT. Translation gives CASSYAGLDTQYF.

This clonotype was seen a few times. The rearrangement joins TRBV29-1 to TRBJ2-4, with D possibly matching TRBD2 (6 bases). The CDR3 runs 13 residues. Looked up from germline, CDR1 is SQVTM and CDR2 is ANQGSEA. Trimming removed 4 bases from V and 7 bases from J, with 14 bases in between. CDR3 sequence (DNA): TGCAGCGTTGCGGAGGGAGTTGGGAACATTCAGTACTTC. Its protein is CSVAEGVGNIQYF.

This clonotype was detected a few times. Sequence at one end of the junction differs from germline and may be a read error. This chain joins TRBV10-3 and TRBJ2-7, with D perhaps matching TRBD2 (5 bases). Germline V gene data show CDR1 as ENHRY and CDR2 as SYGVKD. The CDR3 contains 12 residues. The CDR3 protein is CAISGPSEGLLF. CDR3 DNA: TGTGCCATCAGTGGCCCGTCAGAAGGACTTTTATTC.

At least ten counts were recorded for this clonotype. The chain is built from TRBV5-1 and TRBJ2-1; TRBD2 matches at 12 bases. The length of the CDR3 is 15 residues. The germline CDR1 and CDR2 sequences are SGHRS and YFSETQ. V shed 5 bases, J shed 9 bases, and the junction held 9 bases outside the gene matches. This chain's CDR3 is CASSSSGRAHGEQFF. The CDR3 DNA reads as TGCGCCAGCAGTTCTAGCGGGAGGGCCCACGGTGAGCAGTTCTTC.

This clonotype was seen ten or more times. This chain links TRBV5-1 with TRBJ2-1; D might be TRBD1 (6 bases). Looked up from germline, CDR1 is SGHRS and CDR2 is YFSETQ. V was cut by 2 bases and J by 6 bases, with 12 bases left in between. The CDR3 sequence is 14 residues long. The CDR3 nucleotides are TGCGCCAGCAGCTTTTCGGGACACGCCAATGAGCAGTTCTTC. Its protein product is CASSFSGHANEQFF.

In its sample, this clonotype was seen many times. The rearrangement links TRBV6-2 or TRBV6-3 to TRBJ2-1; TRBD2 matches at 7 bases. Trimming cost V 6 bases and J 15 bases; bases outside gene matches: 11. The CDR3 length is 12 residues. The germline gives CDR1 MNHEY, CDR2 SVGEGT. CDR3 protein: CASSLQRGGLFF. The CDR3 region has the DNA TGTGCCAGCAGCCTTCAAAGGGGAGGGCTGTTCTTC.

J is TRBJ1-5 and V is TRBV12-5; 7 nucleotides agree with TRBD1. After removal of 6 bases from V and 1 base from J, the junction contained 12 bases not matched to a gene. Germline assignment: CDR1 LGHNT and CDR2 FRNRAP. This CDR3 has 17 residues. CDR3 region: CASGLIVRGQSNQPQHF. CDR3 sequence (DNA): TGTGCTAGTGGGCTGATAGTGAGGGGGCAGAGCAATCAGCCCCAGCATTTT. Drawing the rest from reference TRBV12-5 and TRBJ1-5, the complete variable domain is DARVTQTPRHKVTEMGQEVTMRCQPILGHNTVFWYRQTMMQGLELLAYFRNRAPLDDSGMPKDRFSAEMPDATLATLKIQPSEPRDSAVYFCASGLIVRGQSNQPQHFGDGTRLSIL.

There are many counts of this clonotype. V is TRBV29-1 and J is TRBJ2-3; 10 positions agree with TRBD2. The CDR3 contains 12 residues. V lost 7 bases to trimming and J lost 4 bases; unmatched junction nucleotides: 2. Germline V CDR1 and CDR2: SQVTM, ANQGSEA. CDR3 in DNA: TGCAGCGCTAGCGGGAGTGCAGATACGCAGTATTTT. It is translated as CSASGSADTQYF.

This clonotype was counted many times. The rearrangement links TRBV29-1 to TRBJ2-1; D is possibly TRBD1 (5 bases). The CDR3 is made up of 12 amino acids. The V end lost 1 base, the J end lost 10 bases, and 11 bases lay between the germline ends. Germline loops: CDR1 SQVTM, CDR2 ANQGSEA. As DNA, the CDR3 is TGCAGCGTTGAAGTTCAGGGTACCGAGCAGTTCTTC. Encoded protein: CSVEVQGTEQFF.

This clonotype has at least ten counts. The V gene is TRBV28, the J gene TRBJ2-7; D gene ambiguous. Germline V gene lookup returns CDR1 MDHEN and CDR2 SYDVKM. This CDR3 has 13 residues. The germline V and J ends were trimmed by 6 bases and 5 bases, with 14 bases remaining between them. CDR3: CASRRREPDEQYF. CDR3 in DNA: TGTGCCAGCAGACGCCGCGAACCCGACGAGCAGTACTTC.